This T cell receptor (beta chain) was sequenced in a study of T cell responses to AZD1222 COVID-19 vaccine. Notes on the study in general: Spike-wide vaccine-associated CD4 TCRs dominated at 160-218 and 743-854. Recipients of two AZD1222 doses showed rising Spike-specific TCR breadth and depth. There were repertoire samples only from the period after the peak T cell response.

J lost 8 bases, V lost 1 base, and 6 bases had no gene match. The CDR3 spans 14 residues. Germline lookup yields CDR1 MGHRA and CDR2 YSYEKL. Profiled with immunoSEQ multiplex PCR; TCRdb holds only in-frame clones, not every one. Of roughly 140,000 clones in the sample, 88% were seen once. Note on this clone: What it binds is unknown.

Sequences were derived from peripheral blood, sampled 28 days after the second AZD1222 dose. The clonotype was recovered from an adult who received the AZD1222 COVID-19 vaccine. J is TRBJ1-2 and V is TRBV4-1; 8 bases map to TRBD1. DNA for the CDR3: TGCGCCAGCAGCCAAGGACAGGGGAGCAACGGCTACACCTTC. Its translation is CASSQGQGSNGYTF.